The clone carrying this T cell receptor (beta chain) was counted ten times or more. The target antigen is unknown. This sample was included in a study of blood T cells in healthy people across ages. Using a J-beta primer mix together with a sample-barcoded 5' primer, a second PCR was run for about 7 to 12 cycles. MiXCR, run by TCRdb on the 5' RACE reads, gives a single entry per CDR3 protein. There are some 930,000 distinct CDR3 sequences in the sample; about 28% occur only once, and 10% lies in the top ten. General study results and limits: More naive CD4+ cells and higher diversity marked long-lived donors relative to aged donors.

These same data were also listed under a study on T cells of mothers and their children.

The source of this sequence is a woman aged 40 to 49 in good health. The sample consisted of blood.

The DNA of the CDR3 is TGTGCCATCAGTGAGTCCCTACTACAGGGGGGGAACGCCAACGTCCTGACTTTC. It translates to CAISESLLQGGNANVLTF. The V call is TRBV10-3, the J call TRBJ2-6; D is perhaps TRBD1 (8 bases). This CDR3 has 18 residues. Looked up from germline, CDR1 is ENHRY and CDR2 is SYGVKD. Between the trimmed V and J ends, which lost 0 bases and 7 bases, there was a span of 19 bases.